This TCR beta chain stems from a study of T cells after somatic rescue of genetic block. Germline CDR1 and CDR2: SGHNT and YYREEE (reference sequence). The trim removed 2 bases at V and 6 bases at J, leaving 0 bases unmatched. The CDR3 has 13 residues. Measured with immunoSEQ multiplex PCR; TCRdb has only the in-frame clones, and not every one. The sample yields 45,000 to 70,000 clones, 96% seen once. The specimen sequenced was peripheral blood mononuclear cells (PBMCs). The chain links TRBV5-4 to TRBJ2-2; 8 bases line up with TRBD1. The sequence came from a child under two years old. Here the CDR3 DNA reads TGTGCCAGCAGCTTACAGGGGGCCGGGGAGCTGTTTTTT. The encoded protein is CASSLQGAGELFF.